A selection of T cell receptor beta chains follows, all from one sample in a study of OX40 agonist ivuxolimab in advanced cancers. Data came from immunoSEQ multiplex PCR; TCRdb stores just in-frame clones and leaves some out. The repertoire holds roughly 65,000 clones, with around 90% as singletons. The material sequenced was CD4+ or CD8+ T cells sorted from blood, taken in a trial of the OX40 agonist ivuxolimab. The receptors stem from an adult with an advanced solid tumor such as melanoma, head and neck, liver or kidney cancer. Each CDR3 is given with its conserved first and last residue. A D gene is named only where the DNA matches it firmly. The size entry is marked missing in some rows and otherwise reads once, few, many or a size class.

>TRBV6-5|NA|NA|TRBJ2-3
CATKETWSGDTQYF
TGTGCCACCAAGGAGACGTGGTCGGGAGATACGCAGTATTTT
>TRBV28|NA|TRBD1|TRBJ2-3
CASSSPGQGRDTQYF
TGTGCCAGCAGTTCACCGGGACAGGGAAGGGATACGCAGTATTTT
>TRBV30|NA|NA|TRBJ1-5
CAWTPDNGGNQPQHF
TGTGCCTGGACCCCCGATAATGGGGGTAATCAGCCCCAGCATTTT
>TRBV7-2|NA|NA|TRBJ2-3
CASSLLGGVDTQYF
TGTGCCAGCAGCTTACTTGGGGGAGTAGATACGCAGTATTTT
>TRBV10-2|few|TRBD2|TRBJ2-4
CASSAGGLAKNIQYF
TGCGCCAGCAGTGCGGGGGGGCTAGCCAAAAACATTCAGTACTTC
>TRBV5-4|NA|TRBD2|TRBJ2-1
CASRLAGRNSYNEQFF
TGTGCCAGCCGGTTAGCGGGGCGTAACTCCTACAATGAGCAGTTCTTC
>TRBV6-1|once|TRBD1|TRBJ1-2
CASSPGGDYGYTF
TGTGCCAGCAGCCCAGGGGGCGACTATGGCTACACCTTC
>TRBV5-1|NA|TRBD1|TRBJ2-6
CASSLGETGASGANVLTF
TGCGCCAGCAGCTTGGGGGAGACAGGGGCGTCTGGGGCCAACGTCCTGACTTTC
>TRBV5-1|NA|TRBD2|TRBJ2-1
CASSPPSGRVGNEQFF
TGCGCCAGCAGCCCCCCGAGCGGGAGAGTGGGGAATGAGCAGTTCTTC
>TRBV2|once|NA|TRBJ1-4
CASRPRDGPNEKLFF
TGTGCCAGCCGGCCAAGGGACGGCCCTAATGAAAAACTGTTTTTT
>TRBV5-4|NA|NA|TRBJ1-6
CASSPGTPPSMDTPLHF
TGTGCCAGCAGCCCTGGGACACCACCTTCGATGGATACACCCCTCCACTTT
>TRBV7-2|NA|TRBD1|TRBJ1-5
CASRAGGLNQPQHF
TGTGCCAGCAGGGCAGGGGGCCTCAATCAGCCCCAGCATTTT
>TRBV5-5|few|TRBD2|TRBJ2-1
CASSWARTSERTYNEQFF
TGTGCCAGCAGCTGGGCGAGAACTAGCGAGAGAACCTACAATGAGCAGTTCTTC
>TRBV6-5|NA|NA|TRBJ2-3
CASSLSDPYTDTQYF
TGTGCCAGCAGCCTCTCCGACCCTTACACAGATACGCAGTATTTT
>TRBV5-1|NA|NA|TRBJ2-7
CASSRSRGQDEQYF
TGCGCCAGCTCCAGAAGTCGCGGGCAGGACGAGCAGTACTTC
>TRBV6-1|NA|TRBD1|TRBJ2-7
CASSGDRASSYEQYF
TGTGCCAGCAGTGGGGACAGGGCTAGCTCCTACGAGCAGTACTTC
>TRBV10-1|NA|TRBD1|TRBJ2-3
CASPPPGQGLGNTQYF
TGCGCCAGCCCCCCTCCGGGACAGGGCCTTGGGAATACGCAGTATTTT
>TRBV5-1|NA|TRBD2|TRBJ2-5
CASSQELAGGAETQYF
TGCGCCAGCAGTCAGGAACTAGCGGGAGGGGCGGAGACCCAGTACTTC
>TRBV28|few|NA|TRBJ2-5
CASVPMGLETQYF
TGTGCCAGCGTCCCTATGGGTCTAGAGACCCAGTACTTC
>TRBV5-1|NA|NA|TRBJ1-2
CASRGQGGGYGYTF
TGCGCCAGCAGAGGGCAGGGCGGGGGTTATGGCTACACCTTC
>TRBV7-6|NA|TRBD1|TRBJ1-1
CASSFGQGRNTEAFF
TGTGCCAGCAGCTTCGGACAGGGGCGGAACACTGAAGCTTTCTTT
>TRBV28|NA|TRBD1|TRBJ2-4
CASSWGQGKNIQYF
TGTGCCAGCAGTTGGGGACAGGGGAAAAACATTCAGTACTTC
>TRBV23-1|NA|NA|TRBJ1-2
CASRYFKTGLSDGYTF
TGCGCCAGCAGGTACTTCAAAACAGGGTTGTCGGATGGCTACACCTTC
>TRBV5-8|NA|NA|TRBJ2-1
CASSLYGEQFF
TGTGCCAGCAGCTTGTATGGTGAGCAGTTCTTC
>TRBV5-3|NA|TRBD1|TRBJ1-5
CARSYTGTGFNQPQHF
TGTGCCAGAAGCTACACCGGGACAGGGTTCAATCAGCCCCAGCATTTT
>TRBV2|NA|TRBD2|TRBJ2-2
CASTMGLADTGELFF
TGTGCCAGCACCATGGGACTAGCGGACACCGGGGAGCTGTTTTTT
>TRBV5-6|NA|NA|TRBJ1-5
CASSLRGSNQPQHF
TGTGCCAGCAGCTTGAGGGGAAGCAATCAGCCCCAGCATTTT
>TRBV18|NA|NA|TRBJ2-7
CASSPPGLSSYEQYF
TGTGCCAGCTCACCTCCGGGACTCAGCTCCTACGAGCAGTACTTC
>TRBV4-1|NA|NA|TRBJ2-1
CASSQGPGRTYNEQFF
TGCGCCAGCAGCCAAGGACCGGGACGTACGTACAATGAGCAGTTCTTC
>TRBV2|NA|TRBD2|TRBJ2-2
CASSELAGVAGELFF
TGTGCCAGCAGCGAACTAGCGGGAGTGGCCGGGGAGCTGTTTTTT
>TRBV5-1|NA|NA|TRBJ2-2
CASSLREGDTGELFF
TGCGCCAGCAGCTTGAGGGAAGGGGACACCGGGGAGCTGTTTTTT
>TRBV7-3|NA|NA|TRBJ2-5
CASSPGQGEETQYF
TGTGCCAGCAGCCCAGGCCAGGGTGAAGAGACCCAGTACTTC
>TRBV2|NA|TRBD1|TRBJ2-5
CASRGTGEETQYF
TGTGCCAGCAGGGGGACAGGGGAAGAGACCCAGTACTTC
>TRBV29-1|NA|NA|TRBJ2-1
CSVEPRASSYNEQFF
TGCAGCGTTGAACCCAGGGCGAGCTCCTACAATGAGCAGTTCTTC
>TRBV11-2|NA|TRBD1|TRBJ2-1
CASSRQGSYNEQFF
TGTGCCAGCAGCCGACAGGGCTCCTACAATGAGCAGTTCTTC
>TRBV1|NA|NA|TRBJ1-1
CTSSQINSRVTVGTEAFF
TGCACCAGCAGCCAAATAAACTCCCGGGTTACGGTGGGGACTGAAGCTTTCTTT
>TRBV28|NA|NA|TRBJ1-4
CASSTDEKLFF
TGTGCCAGCAGCACGGATGAAAAACTGTTTTTT
>TRBV10-3|NA|TRBD2|TRBJ2-1
CAISATGTSGIYNEQFF
TGTGCCATCAGTGCCACCGGGACTAGCGGGATTTACAATGAGCAGTTCTTC
>TRBV19|once|NA|TRBJ2-5
CASSMGLRQETQYF
TGTGCCAGTAGCATGGGACTGCGACAAGAGACCCAGTACTTC
>TRBV2|NA|NA|TRBJ2-5
CASSNRDTGPLETQYF
TGTGCCAGCAGTAATCGGGACACGGGGCCTTTGGAGACCCAGTACTTC
>TRBV18|NA|NA|TRBJ1-6
CASSPQGGNSPLHF
TGTGCCAGCTCACCACAGGGGGGTAATTCACCCCTCCACTTT
>TRBV27|few|TRBD1|TRBJ2-5
CASSHKPGGRETQYF
TGTGCCAGCAGTCACAAACCAGGGGGCCGAGAGACCCAGTACTTC
>TRBV6-1|NA|TRBD2|TRBJ2-7
CASSELGAGGRYEQYF
TGTGCCAGCAGTGAACTGGGAGCGGGGGGGCGGTACGAGCAGTACTTC
>TRBV4-3|NA|NA|TRBJ2-1
CASSQEAMGFTYNEQFF
TGCGCCAGCAGCCAAGAGGCGATGGGGTTCACCTACAATGAGCAGTTCTTC
>TRBV7-9|NA|NA|TRBJ2-3
CASSLGARYTQYF
TGTGCCAGCAGCTTAGGTGCGAGGTATACGCAGTATTTT
>TRBV9|NA|NA|TRBJ1-3
CASSLTGSGNTIYF
TGTGCCAGCAGCCTTACAGGGTCTGGAAACACCATATATTTT
>TRBV5-5|NA|TRBD1|TRBJ1-1
CASSLDQGTGQVNTEAFF
TGTGCCAGCAGCTTGGATCAAGGTACGGGACAGGTAAACACTGAAGCTTTCTTT
>TRBV6-4|NA|NA|TRBJ1-3
CASSDGDTIYF
TGTGCCAGCAGTGACGGCGACACCATATATTTT
>TRBV6-5|NA|NA|TRBJ1-6
CASRRRDSPLHF
TGTGCCAGCAGAAGAAGGGATTCACCCCTCCACTTT
>TRBV28|NA|NA|TRBJ1-2
CASSQPGAGRAYGYTF
TGTGCCAGCAGTCAGCCAGGGGCAGGGAGGGCCTATGGCTACACCTTC
>TRBV5-1|NA|NA|TRBJ2-1
CASASSNEQFF
TGCGCCAGCGCTAGTAGCAATGAGCAGTTCTTC